Below are 9 T cell receptor beta chains sequenced from a single sample in a study of molecular identifiers for immune sequencing clone quantification. TCRdb re-analysed the PCR reads in MiXCR, keeping a single row per CDR3 protein. The profile shows a few hundred thousand distinct CDR3 sequences, 20% to 25% of them singletons. The material sequenced was naive CD8+ T cells from blood, with Jurkat cell RNA spiked in. Stated subset: FACS-sorted CD8+CD4-CCR7+CD45RA+ naive T cells. The receptors originated from a human donor in good health. Some libraries in this study had Jurkat cell RNA spiked in.

The sample holds a few counts of this clonotype. The rearrangement links TRBV12-3 or TRBV12-4 to TRBJ2-5, with D possibly TRBD2 on 6 matching bases. Deletions cut 6 bases from V and 1 base from J, with 15 bases between. The CDR3 is 15 residues long. The CDR3 sequence: CASRRIRDSQETQYF. In DNA, the CDR3 is TGTGCCAGCAGAAGAATCCGGGACTCCCAAGAGACCCAGTACTTC.

The table lists this clonotype with a few counts. The genes are TRBV19 and TRBJ2-7, with TRBD1 identical over 8 bases. Germline V gene lookup returns CDR1 LNHDA and CDR2 SQIVND (reference sequence). The CDR3 contains 16 residues. Losses at the gene ends were 6 bases for V and 0 bases for J; bases not matched to a gene: 10. In DNA form, the CDR3 reads TGTGCCAGTAGCCTAGAGGGACAGGCCCTCTCCTACGAGCAGTACTTC. Protein: CASSLEGQALSYEQYF.

This clonotype came up a few times. This rearrangement joins TRBV7-9 to TRBJ1-4, with D perhaps TRBD1 (5 bases). Trimming left V 5 bases short and J 7 bases short, with 20 bases between. The germline V gene has CDR1 SEHNR and CDR2 FQNEAQ (reference sequence). The CDR3 is made up of 16 amino acids. The CDR3 region has the DNA TGTGCCAGCAGCCCGACCCCAGGGAGAGGTGGTGAAAAACTGTTTTTT. Translated, it gives CASSPTPGRGGEKLFF.

Turning to this clonotype: At one end the junction does not follow the germline gene, possibly because of a read error. V gene TRBV20-1 combines with J gene TRBJ2-3; TRBD2 might be the D (7 bases). From germline, CDR1 is DFQATT and CDR2 SNEGSKA (reference sequence). This CDR3 has 15 amino acids. This CDR3 reads CSARDWGGTTGTQYF. CDR3 coding DNA: TGCAGTGCTAGGGATTGGGGGGGCACCACAGGTACGCAGTATTTT.

This clonotype was found a few times. The gene calls are TRBV10-3 and TRBJ1-5, with TRBD1 as a possible D gene (5 bases). The germline V gene encodes CDR1 ENHRY and CDR2 SYGVKD. V was shortened by 0 bases and J by 3 bases, with 15 bases between the two germline ends. This CDR3 has 17 residues. The CDR3: CAISESSRVGVNQPQHF. The CDR3 region has the DNA TGTGCCATCAGTGAGTCAAGCAGGGTCGGTGTCAATCAGCCCCAGCATTTT.

This clonotype has a handful of counts. The chain uses TRBV4-1 and TRBJ2-3; no definite D call. This CDR3 comprises 15 residues. Germline V gene lookup returns CDR1 MGHRA and CDR2 YSYEKL. Trimming stripped 1 base from V and 4 bases from J, with 12 bases between. For the CDR3, the DNA is TGCGCCAGCAGCCAAGTGGCAGGTAGCCCAGATACGCAGTATTTT. Protein: CASSQVAGSPDTQYF.

This clonotype has a count of ten or more. The chain links TRBV28 to TRBJ1-4, with 11 bases aligning to TRBD1. The CDR3 is made up of 18 amino acids. J lost 0 bases, V lost 5 bases, and 8 bases had no gene match. The germline gives CDR1 MDHEN, CDR2 SYDVKM. The CDR3 DNA is TGTGCCAGCAGTATCATCGGACAGGGGGCCGCAACTAATGAAAAACTGTTTTTT. It is translated as CASSIIGQGAATNEKLFF.

This clonotype appeared many times. J is TRBJ2-7 and V is TRBV6-6; D is tentatively TRBD1 or TRBD2 (5 bases each). Between the trimmed V and J ends, which lost 2 bases and 5 bases, there was a span of 10 bases. Looked up from germline, CDR1 is MNHNY and CDR2 is SVGAGI (reference sequence). This CDR3 comprises 13 residues. DNA for the CDR3: TGTGCCAGCAGTTACGGGGGACCGAACGAGCAGTACTTC. This gives the protein CASSYGGPNEQYF.

Only a few counts were recorded for this clonotype. CDR3 DNA: TGTGCCAGCATGTCGCGGGAGTTCACCACAGATACGCAGTATTTT. It is translated as CASMSREFTTDTQYF. The chain carries TRBV6-2 or TRBV6-3 and TRBJ2-3; TRBD2 matches 7 bases. Germline V gives CDR1 MNHEY, CDR2 SVGEGT. The CDR3 is 15 amino acids. V shed 7 bases, J shed 2 bases, and the junction held 9 bases outside the gene matches.